This passage covers 26 T cell receptor beta chains from one sample sequenced in a study of regulatory T cells in long-lasting Graves disease. In building TCR beta libraries, iRepertoire HTBI primers were used together with Arm-PCR of CDR3 regions. Via MiXCR, TCRdb re-called the multiplex PCR reads, giving one row per CDR3 protein. The sample has 200,000 to 250,000 distinct CDR3 sequences, roughly 21% seen once. The time point is: newly diagnosed GD, antithyroid drugs for less than 3 months. The TCR library was prepared using RNA isolated from PBMCs. Sequenced material: peripheral blood mononuclear cells (PBMCs), taken at new diagnosis, from a patient treated with antithyroid drugs. All receptors come from a female donor with Graves disease.

This clonotype was seen many times. This chain connects TRBV29-1 to TRBJ1-1; D gene unclear. V was pared by 6 bases and J by 1 base, with 9 bases between. This CDR3 spans 12 amino acids. Germline V CDR1 and CDR2: SQVTM, ANQGSEA. The CDR3 nucleotides read TGCAGCGTCGTCCGGGAGAACACTGAAGCTTTCTTT. Encoded protein: CSVVRENTEAFF.

This clonotype was counted ten times or more. V is TRBV12-3 or TRBV12-4 and J is TRBJ2-3, with TRBD1 identical over 11 bases. J gave up 7 bases and V 5 bases, and 8 bases lay outside the gene matches. There are 15 residues in the CDR3. The CDR3 sequence is CASSLRTGGQYTQYF. The CDR3 DNA follows: TGTGCCAGCAGTCTACGGACAGGGGGCCAATATACGCAGTATTTT.

This clonotype was detected ten times or more. The chain uses TRBV7-3 and TRBJ2-2, with D unclear. The CDR3 contains 14 residues. Germline CDR1 and CDR2: SGHTA and FQGTGA. Trimming stripped 1 base from V and 7 bases from J, with 10 bases between. CDR3 coding DNA: TGTGCCAGCAGCTTAAGAATATCGGACGGGGAGCTGTTTTTT. Protein: CASSLRISDGELFF.

In its sample, this clonotype was seen a few times. The rearrangement links TRBV14 to TRBJ2-7; the match to TRBD2 covers 15 bases. Germline trimming cut 4 bases from V and 1 base from J; bases unmatched to any gene: 2. Per germline, CDR1 SGHDN and CDR2 FVKESK. There are 16 residues in the CDR3. The CDR3 DNA reads TGTGCCAGCAGCCCAGGACTAGCGGGAGGGTCCTACGAGCAGTACTTC. As protein: CASSPGLAGGSYEQYF. Full variable domain (rest looked up from reference TRBV14 and TRBJ2-7): EAGVTQFPSHSVIEKGQTVTLRCDPISGHDNLYWYRRVMGKEIKFLLHFVKESKQDESGMPNNRFLAERTGGTYSTLKVQPAELEDSGVYFCASSPGLAGGSYEQYFGPGTRLTVT.

This clonotype was found many times. V gene TRBV12-3 or TRBV12-4 combines with J gene TRBJ1-5; 10 bases match TRBD1. After removal of 6 bases from V and 2 bases from J, the junction contained 22 bases not matched to a gene. The CDR3 consists of 21 residues. CDR3 DNA sequence: TGTGCCAGCAGCTATCGTAGCCTCGGACAGGGGGGGCGGAGGGGCAATCAGCCCCAGCATTTT. As protein: CASSYRSLGQGGRRGNQPQHF.

Turning to this clonotype: A single base separates this from a much larger clone, so it may be a read error. This rearrangement joins TRBV10-2 to TRBJ1-5; perhaps TRBD1 as D (5 bases). Trimming removed 3 bases from V and 3 bases from J, with 9 bases in between. This CDR3 region has 14 residues. Germline CDR1 WSHSY, CDR2 SAAADI. The CDR3 protein is CASSEQQANQPQHF. In DNA, the CDR3 is TGCGCCAGCAGTGAACAACAGGCCAATCAGCCCCAGCATTTT.

The chain combines TRBV28 with TRBJ2-4, with D unresolved. The J call is in doubt because the DNA end fits TRBJ2-1 better. From germline, CDR1 is MDHEN and CDR2 SYDVKM. This CDR3 contains 15 residues. In DNA, the CDR3 is TGTGCCAGCTCTAGTGGCGGAATAACTCAAGAGACCCAGTTCTTC. Residues: CASSSGGITQETQFF.

V gene TRBV25-1 combines with J gene TRBJ1-1; 8 bases are shared with TRBD1. Germline lookup yields CDR1 MGHDK and CDR2 SYGVNS. CDR3 length equals 14 residues. J was trimmed by 6 bases and V by 4 bases; bases with no gene match: 7. The chain's CDR3 is CASSVDRVRAEAFF. The CDR3 DNA is TGTGCCAGCAGTGTGGACAGGGTGAGGGCTGAAGCTTTCTTT.

This clonotype was recorded at least ten times. V is TRBV7-9 and J is TRBJ1-4; 7 bases map to TRBD1. The CDR3 is 16 residues long. CDR1 and CDR2 (germline): SEHNR, FQNEAQ (reference sequence). Unmatched junction bases numbered 10, after V lost 4 bases and J lost 5 bases. Here the CDR3 reads CASSSRIGQENEKLFF. CDR3 DNA sequence: TGTGCCAGCAGCTCAAGAATAGGACAGGAAAATGAAAAACTGTTTTTT.

Concerning this clonotype: It differs at one base from a far larger clone, so likely a read error. J is TRBJ2-5 and V is TRBV11-2, with D perhaps TRBD1 (5 bases). CDR3 size: 14 residues. CDR1 is SGHAT and CDR2 is FQNNGV in the germline V gene. The germline V and J ends were trimmed by 6 bases and 7 bases, with 18 bases remaining between them. CDR3 nucleotides: TGTGCCAGCAGTTTGGGGCCCCGGAAAGGGACCCAGTACTTC. Translated: CASSLGPRKGTQYF.

The V call is TRBV6-5, the J call TRBJ2-2; D gene ambiguous. V lost 3 bases, J lost 1 base, and 3 bases lay in between. The CDR3 sequence is 13 residues long. Per germline, CDR1 MNHEY and CDR2 SVGAGI. CDR3 protein: CASSYKNTGELFF. The CDR3 DNA is TGTGCCAGCAGTTATAAGAACACCGGGGAGCTGTTTTTT.

In its sample, this clonotype was seen once. The rearrangement joins TRBV7-8 to TRBJ1-5; 11 bases match TRBD1. The CDR3 contains 15 residues. CDR1 SGHVS and CDR2 FQNEAQ come from the germline V gene. V shed 2 bases and J 5 bases; nucleotides not matched to a gene: 2. CDR3 protein: CASSLRTGGDQPQHF. The CDR3 DNA reads as TGTGCCAGCAGCTTACGGACAGGGGGCGATCAGCCCCAGCATTTT.

Comment on this clonotype: With a much larger clone just one base away, this may be a read error. The chain uses TRBV20-1 and TRBJ2-5, with 8 bases identical to TRBD2. The end of the DNA aligns better with TRBJ2-7, so the J call may be wrong. CDR1 is DFQATT, CDR2 SNEGSKA, per germline (reference sequence). The CDR3 is 13 residues long. The CDR3 sequence is CSATREGIGEQYF. CDR3 nucleotides: TGCAGTGCCACTCGGGAGGGGATCGGCGAGCAGTACTTC.

This clonotype was seen many times. J is TRBJ1-3 and V is TRBV7-2; D is unresolved. V was clipped by 2 bases and J by 0 bases, with 11 bases between them. This CDR3 region has 16 residues. Germline V gene data show CDR1 as SGHTA and CDR2 as FQGNSA. The CDR3 DNA follows: TGTGCCAGCAGCTTATTGGTCCTTGGCTCTGGAAACACCATATATTTT. It translates to CASSLLVLGSGNTIYF. Supplemented by reference TRBV7-2 and TRBJ1-3, the full variable domain reads GAGVSQSPSNKVTEKGKDVELRCDPISGHTALYWYRQSLGQGLEFLIYFQGNSAPDKSGLPSDRFSAERTGGSVSTLTIQRTQQEDSAVYLCASSLLVLGSGNTIYFGEGSWLTVV.

The sample holds many counts of this clonotype. This chain connects TRBV6-1 to TRBJ1-2, with a weak D call TRBD1 (6 bases). Germline-derived CDR1 and CDR2 are MNHNS and SASEGT. This CDR3 has 13 residues. V lost 11 bases and J lost 0, with 13 bases in between. The CDR3 protein is CAALGTPNYGYTF. CDR3 sequence (DNA): TGTGCCGCGTTGGGGACACCTAACTATGGCTACACCTTC.

This clonotype was seen repeatedly, ten times or more. The V call is TRBV7-2, the J call TRBJ2-7, with 12 positions matching TRBD2. This CDR3 region has 15 residues. With V trimmed by 3 bases and J by 5 bases, 5 bases remained unmatched. The V gene's germline CDR1 is SGHTA and CDR2 FQGNSA. In nucleotides, the CDR3 is TGTGCCAGCAGCTTTTCTAGCGGGGGGGGACACGAGCAGTACTTC. The encoded protein is CASSFSSGGGHEQYF.

This clonotype was observed many times. The V call is TRBV5-5, the J call TRBJ2-7, with 9 bases fitting TRBD1. V lost 1 base, J lost 4 bases, and 6 bases stayed unmatched. Per germline, CDR1 SGHKS and CDR2 YYEKEE (reference sequence). The CDR3 has 15 residues. The CDR3 sequence is CASSLQGTGWYEQYF. The CDR3 DNA reads as TGTGCCAGCAGCTTGCAAGGGACAGGGTGGTACGAGCAGTACTTC.

This clonotype came up many times. This rearrangement joins TRBV7-8 to TRBJ2-2; 7 positions agree with TRBD2. Germline lookup yields CDR1 SGHVS and CDR2 FQNEAQ. The CDR3 has 17 amino acids. With 2 bases clipped from V and 0 bases from J, the junction kept 6 bases outside the gene matches. This chain's CDR3 is CASSLFLGGSNTGELFF. CDR3 nucleotides: TGTGCCAGCAGCTTATTTCTCGGGGGGTCGAACACCGGGGAGCTGTTTTTT.

This clonotype has a count of ten or more. This chain uses TRBV2 with TRBJ1-6; no reliable D call. Germline V CDR1 and CDR2: SNHLY, FYNNEI. This CDR3 is 12 amino acids long. Trimming took off 8 bases at V and 10 bases at J, with 12 bases between the two ends. CDR3 protein: CASCPGRSPLHF. In DNA form, the CDR3 reads TGTGCCAGCTGTCCGGGTCGGTCACCCCTCCACTTT.

In this sample, this clonotype turned up a few times. J is TRBJ1-1 and V is TRBV4-1; a possible D gene is TRBD1 (5 bases). The CDR3 consists of 16 residues. Per the germline V gene, CDR1 is MGHRA and CDR2 is YSYEKL. Trimming stripped 4 bases from V and 2 bases from J, with 17 bases between. CDR3 amino acids: CASSPGGTWSNTEAFF. The CDR3 DNA is TGCGCCAGCAGCCCCGGGGGGACGTGGTCTAACACTGAAGCTTTCTTT.

This clonotype occurred many times. The chain uses TRBV12-3 or TRBV12-4 and TRBJ2-2, with D possibly TRBD1 on 5 matching bases. The CDR3 has 18 residues. Trimming stripped 3 bases from V and 7 bases from J, with 24 bases between. CDR3 DNA sequence: TGTGCCAGCAGTTTTCAGGGTAACCCATGGCGTTACGGCGGGGAGCTGTTTTTT. Its translation: CASSFQGNPWRYGGELFF.

A single count supports this clonotype. A much larger clone sits a single nucleotide away, making a read error possible. The rearrangement uses TRBV12-3 or TRBV12-4 and TRBJ2-1; 8 bases align to TRBD2. This CDR3 has 16 amino acids. Trimming removed 3 bases from V and 5 bases from J; junction bases left unmatched: 9. This CDR3 reads CASSFTRQRGNNEQFF. In DNA form, the CDR3 reads TGTGCCAGCAGTTTTACGAGGCAGCGGGGGAACAATGAGCAGTTCTTC.

This clonotype was observed many times. CDR3 bases: TGCGCCAGCAGGGAACAGGGTCGGAACACTGAAGCTTTCTTT. Translating gives CASREQGRNTEAFF. J is TRBJ1-1 and V is TRBV5-1, with D possibly matching TRBD1 (6 bases). Germline CDR1 SGHRS, CDR2 YFSETQ. The CDR3 has 14 amino acids. The V and J ends lost 5 bases and 1 base respectively, with 12 bases between them.

The chain carries TRBV10-3 and TRBJ2-1; TRBD2 agrees at 14 bases. V lost 3 bases to trimming and J lost 4 bases; unmatched junction nucleotides: 8. The CDR3 length is 18 residues. Germline V gene lookup returns CDR1 ENHRY and CDR2 SYGVKD. CDR3 coding DNA: TGTGCCATCAGTGACCCGGGGACTAGCGGGAGAACATACAATGAGCAGTTCTTC. Its protein product is CAISDPGTSGRTYNEQFF.

This clonotype was seen ten or more times. The gene calls are TRBV27 and TRBJ1-2; TRBD1 aligns across 8 bases. Per germline, CDR1 MNHEY and CDR2 SMNVEV (reference sequence). The J segment lost 7 bases and the V segment lost 6 bases, leaving 7 bases of the junction unmatched. The CDR3 extends over 13 amino acids. The CDR3 spells CASRLLDRGGYTF. The DNA of the CDR3 is TGTGCCAGCAGACTACTCGACAGGGGTGGCTACACCTTC.

With respect to this clonotype: A much larger clonotype is one base distant, so this may be a read error. The chain combines TRBV28 with TRBJ2-3; tentatively, D is TRBD1 (6 bases). Gene TRBJ2-5 matches the end of the DNA better, so the J call may be wrong. Germline CDR1 is MDHEN and CDR2 is SYDVKM. The CDR3 is 13 residues long. CDR3 region: CAVRIGGRETQYF. CDR3 sequence (DNA): TGTGCCGTTAGGATAGGGGGAAGAGAGACCCAGTACTTC.